This passage covers 6 T cell receptor beta chains from one sample sequenced in a study of response to subunit inactivated influenza vaccine. TCRdb independently ran MiXCR on the RT-PCR reads; one entry per CDR3 protein. The sample consists of some 520,000 distinct CDR3 sequences, 15% to 20% of them appearing once. The input for sequencing was CD4+ T cells sorted from PBMCs, taken about 24 months after vaccination. Receptors originate from a man aged 45 to 70 who received an inactivated influenza vaccine.

J is TRBJ2-7 and V is TRBV12-3 or TRBV12-4; D unclear. Deletions cut 2 bases from V and 2 bases from J, with 10 bases between. The CDR3 sequence is 14 residues long. In nucleotides, the CDR3 is TGTGCCAGCAGTTTAAAAGTGGACGCCTACGAGCAGTACTTC. Residues: CASSLKVDAYEQYF.

This clonotype came up many times. This chain uses TRBV4-3 with TRBJ2-2; D tentatively reads TRBD1 or TRBD2 (5 bases each). V lost 3 bases, J lost 1 base, and 9 bases lay in between. The CDR3 contains 15 residues. Germline V CDR1 and CDR2: LGHNA, YSLEER. CDR3 sequence reads: CASSQDTRNTGELFF. The CDR3 nucleotides read TGCGCCAGCAGCCAGGACACTAGGAACACCGGGGAGCTGTTTTTT.

The chain has TRBV6-2 or TRBV6-3 and TRBJ1-1; no definite D call. Germline assignment: CDR1 MNHEY and CDR2 SVGEGT. The V end lost 6 bases, the J end lost 1 base, and 9 bases lay between the germline ends. The CDR3 is 13 residues long. CDR3 protein: CASRPPGNTEAFF. CDR3 coding DNA: TGTGCCAGCAGGCCTCCAGGGAACACTGAAGCTTTCTTT.

The J gene is TRBJ2-2, the V gene TRBV11-2; TRBD2 agrees at 7 bases. Per germline, CDR1 SGHAT and CDR2 FQNNGV. There are 16 residues in the CDR3. Losses at the gene ends were 5 bases for V and 6 bases for J; bases not matched to a gene: 12. The CDR3 DNA reads TGTGCCAGCAGCCCCAATGGCGGGAGAGTCTCCGGGGAGCTGTTTTTT. This gives the protein CASSPNGGRVSGELFF.

A few counts support this clonotype. V gene TRBV5-1 combines with J gene TRBJ1-2; possibly TRBD1 for D (5 bases). The CDR3 runs to 13 residues. The ends were cut back, 1 base at V and 8 bases at J, with 12 bases in the middle. The germline V gene encodes CDR1 SGHRS and CDR2 YFSETQ. The CDR3 reads CASSLTLGGGYTF. The CDR3 DNA reads TGCGCCAGCAGCTTGACACTTGGGGGAGGCTACACCTTC.

There are a few counts of this clonotype. V gene TRBV21-1 combines with J gene TRBJ2-4; the table's D call of TRBD2 was not tested on the DNA. TRBV21-1 is given as a pseudogene. The CDR3 runs 17 residues. The CDR3 region has the DNA TGTGCCAGCAGCGAAGAGGATAGGGAGGGGGCCAAAAACATTCAGTACTTC. It is translated as CASSEEDREGAKNIQYF.